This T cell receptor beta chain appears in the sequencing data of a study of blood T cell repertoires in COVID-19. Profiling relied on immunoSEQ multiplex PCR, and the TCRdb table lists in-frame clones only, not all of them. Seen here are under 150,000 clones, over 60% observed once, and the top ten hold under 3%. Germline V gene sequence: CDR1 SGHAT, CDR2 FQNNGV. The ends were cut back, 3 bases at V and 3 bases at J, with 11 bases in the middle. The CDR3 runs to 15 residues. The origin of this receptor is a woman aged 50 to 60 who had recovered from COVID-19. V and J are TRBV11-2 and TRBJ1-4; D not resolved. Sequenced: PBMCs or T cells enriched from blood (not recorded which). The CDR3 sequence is CASSLGGGANEKLFF. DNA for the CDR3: TGTGCCAGCAGCTTGGGAGGTGGAGCTAATGAAAAACTGTTTTTT.